This T cell receptor beta chain was observed in a study of cytomegalovirus exposure and HLA in healthy donors. Overall study: It was reported in a later analysis that the 90 to 150 validation repertoires used the same platform as the approximately 670 first-cohort repertoires. Whole-study results and caveats: In the 130 or so validation repertoires, about 94% of cluster scores exceeded 0, per a later analysis. A list of more than 150 TCR beta chains associated with cytomegalovirus was given. The classifier, whose performance was assessed in both the original and validation cohorts, reportedly diagnosed cytomegalovirus status with high specificity and sensitivity.

V was cut by 2 bases and J by 1 base, with 15 bases left in between. This CDR3 region has 17 residues. CDR1 is MDHEN and CDR2 is SYDVKM in the germline V gene. TCRdb's copy holds only in-frame clones and misses some; the assay was immunoSEQ multiplex PCR. The table records some 63,000 clones, 80% to 90% of them present only once. In regard to this clone: Its antigen is unidentified.

The V gene is TRBV28, the J gene TRBJ1-5, with D possibly matching TRBD1 (6 bases). Material: PBMCs. This TCR was recovered from a woman in her late teens or twenties in good health and CMV-seronegative. The CDR3 region is CASSLMAGTPSNQPQHF. For the CDR3, the DNA is TGTGCCAGCAGTTTAATGGCCGGGACACCCAGCAATCAGCCCCAGCATTTT.